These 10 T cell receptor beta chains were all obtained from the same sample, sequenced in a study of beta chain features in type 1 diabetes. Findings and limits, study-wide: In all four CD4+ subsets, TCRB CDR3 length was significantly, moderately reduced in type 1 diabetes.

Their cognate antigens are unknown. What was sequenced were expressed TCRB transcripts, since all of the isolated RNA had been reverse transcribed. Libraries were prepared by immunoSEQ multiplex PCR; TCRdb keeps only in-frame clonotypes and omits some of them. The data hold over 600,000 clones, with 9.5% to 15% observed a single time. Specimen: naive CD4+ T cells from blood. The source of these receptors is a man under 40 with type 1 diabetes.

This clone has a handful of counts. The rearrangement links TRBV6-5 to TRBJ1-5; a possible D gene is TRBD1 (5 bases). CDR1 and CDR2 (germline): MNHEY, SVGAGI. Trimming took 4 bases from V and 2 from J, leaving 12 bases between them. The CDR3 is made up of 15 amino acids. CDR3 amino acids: CASSSRQGGNQPQHF. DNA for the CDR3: TGTGCCAGCAGTTCCCGGCAGGGTGGCAATCAGCCCCAGCATTTT.

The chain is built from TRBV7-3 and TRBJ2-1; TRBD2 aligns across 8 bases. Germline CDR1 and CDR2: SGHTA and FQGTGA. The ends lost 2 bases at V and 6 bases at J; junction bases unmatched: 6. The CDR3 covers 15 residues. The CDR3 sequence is CASSLGVLAGNEQFF. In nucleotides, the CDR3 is TGTGCCAGCAGCTTAGGGGTCCTAGCGGGCAATGAGCAGTTCTTC.

The CDR3, as DNA: TGTGCCAGCAGCTTAAATTCGGTCTCTAACTATGGCTACACCTTC. Translating it yields CASSLNSVSNYGYTF. The chain links TRBV11-3 to TRBJ1-2; D remains unclear. Trimming cost V 2 bases and J 0 bases, with 10 bases left between them. The CDR3 runs 15 residues. Germline V gene lookup returns CDR1 SGHNT and CDR2 YENEEA.

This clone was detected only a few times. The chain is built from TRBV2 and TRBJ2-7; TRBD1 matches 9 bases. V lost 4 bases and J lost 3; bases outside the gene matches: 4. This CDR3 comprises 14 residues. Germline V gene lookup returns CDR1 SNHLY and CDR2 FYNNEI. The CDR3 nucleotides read TGTGCCAGCAGTGGTGGGACAGGGCGCTACGAGCAGTACTTC. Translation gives CASSGGTGRYEQYF.

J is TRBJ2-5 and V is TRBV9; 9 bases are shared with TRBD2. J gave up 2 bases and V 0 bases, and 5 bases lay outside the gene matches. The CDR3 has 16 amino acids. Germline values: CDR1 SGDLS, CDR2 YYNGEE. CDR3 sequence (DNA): TGTGCCAGCAGCGTAGACAGCGGGGGGCAACAAGAGACCCAGTACTTC. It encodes CASSVDSGGQQETQYF.

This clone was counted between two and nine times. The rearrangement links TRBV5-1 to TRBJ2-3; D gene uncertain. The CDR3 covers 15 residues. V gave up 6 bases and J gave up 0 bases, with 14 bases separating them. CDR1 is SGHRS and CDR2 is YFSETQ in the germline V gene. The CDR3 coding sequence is TGCGCCAGCACAGGCCGATCCCATAGCACAGATACGCAGTATTTT. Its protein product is CASTGRSHSTDTQYF.

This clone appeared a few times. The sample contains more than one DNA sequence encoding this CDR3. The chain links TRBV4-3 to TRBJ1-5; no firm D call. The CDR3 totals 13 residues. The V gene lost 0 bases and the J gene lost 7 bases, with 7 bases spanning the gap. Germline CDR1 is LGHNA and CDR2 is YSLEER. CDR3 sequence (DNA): TGCGCCAGCAGCCAAGAGGTTGGCCAGCCCCAGCATTTT. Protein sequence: CASSQEVGQPQHF.

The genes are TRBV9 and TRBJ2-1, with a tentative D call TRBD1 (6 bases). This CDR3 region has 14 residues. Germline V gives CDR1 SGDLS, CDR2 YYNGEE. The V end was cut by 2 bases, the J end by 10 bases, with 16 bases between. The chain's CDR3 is CASSVKAGDAEQFF. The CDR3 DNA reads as TGTGCCAGCAGCGTGAAGGCAGGGGATGCCGAGCAGTTCTTC.

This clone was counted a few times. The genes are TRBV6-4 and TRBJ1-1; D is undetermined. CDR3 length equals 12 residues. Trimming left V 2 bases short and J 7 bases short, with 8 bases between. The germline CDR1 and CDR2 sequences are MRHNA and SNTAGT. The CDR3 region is CASSDRAGEAFF. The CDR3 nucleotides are TGTGCCAGCAGTGACAGGGCCGGTGAAGCTTTCTTT.

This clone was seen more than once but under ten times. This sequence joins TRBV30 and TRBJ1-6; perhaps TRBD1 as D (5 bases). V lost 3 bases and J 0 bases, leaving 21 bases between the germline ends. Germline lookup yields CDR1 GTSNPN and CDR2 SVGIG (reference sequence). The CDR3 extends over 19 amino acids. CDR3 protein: CAWRPFPSRQLSYNSPLHF. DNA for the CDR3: TGTGCCTGGAGACCCTTCCCCTCTCGACAGCTCTCCTATAATTCACCCCTCCACTTT.